Shown below are 32 T cell receptor beta chains from a single sample sequenced in a study of T cells after yellow fever vaccination. TCRdb called the 5' RACE reads again in MiXCR, with one record for every CDR3 protein. The sample has 310,000 or so distinct CDR3 sequences, around 7.3% seen once. The input for sequencing was PBMCs, taken roughly 46 days after the first yellow fever vaccination. The receptors come from a young man who received the YFV17D yellow fever vaccine.

The chain joins TRBV7-9 to TRBJ2-7; no reliable D call. Germline CDR1 reads SEHNR; CDR2 reads FQNEAQ (reference sequence). The CDR3 extends over 14 amino acids. Trimming took 2 bases from V and 9 from J, leaving 17 bases between them. CDR3 loop: CASSLFVGLDVQYF. CDR3 nucleotide sequence: TGTGCCAGCAGCTTATTTGTGGGTTTGGACGTGCAGTACTTC. Using reference TRBV7-9 and TRBJ2-7 for the parts outside the CDR3, the full variable domain is DTGVSQNPRHKITKRGQNVTFRCDPISEHNRLYWYRQTLGQGPEFLTYFQNEAQLEKSRLLSDRFSAERPKGSFSTLEIQRTEQGDSAMYLCASSLFVGLDVQYFGPGTRLTVT.

This clonotype was seen at least ten times. The chain carries TRBV12-3 or TRBV12-4 and TRBJ1-2; D not resolved. This CDR3 comprises 13 residues. V was clipped by 6 bases and J by 4 bases, with 12 bases between them. The CDR3 here is CASSLEVFYGYTF. The CDR3 DNA sequence: TGTGCCAGCAGCCTAGAGGTATTCTATGGCTACACCTTC.

In its sample, this clonotype was seen a few times. The chain links TRBV4-1 to TRBJ1-6; 7 nucleotides match TRBD1. Per germline, CDR1 MGHRA and CDR2 YSYEKL. The CDR3 sequence is 16 residues long. With 0 bases clipped from V and 9 bases from J, the junction kept 8 bases outside the gene matches. The CDR3 is CASSQDVDRARSPLHF. The CDR3 DNA reads TGCGCCAGCAGCCAAGACGTCGACAGGGCACGTTCACCCCTCCACTTT.

The chain couples TRBV5-4 to TRBJ2-5; no firm D call. V was shortened by 0 bases and J by 2 bases, with 8 bases between the two germline ends. This CDR3 is built from 14 residues. The germline V gene has CDR1 SGHNT and CDR2 YYREEE (reference sequence). CDR3 loop: CASSLERRQETQYF. Written as DNA, the CDR3 is TGTGCCAGCAGCTTGGAAAGGAGACAAGAGACCCAGTACTTC.

The table lists this clonotype with a few counts. The chain employs TRBV24-1 and TRBJ2-2; 8 positions agree with TRBD2. The CDR3 is 19 residues long. The J segment lost 7 bases and the V segment lost 4 bases, leaving 19 bases of the junction unmatched. In germline, CDR1 is KGHDR, CDR2 SFDVKD. The CDR3 is CATSESELADPVYGGELFF. CDR3 bases: TGTGCCACCAGTGAGTCAGAACTAGCGGACCCGGTATATGGCGGGGAGCTGTTTTTT.

J is TRBJ1-2 and V is TRBV7-2, with unresolved D. In germline, CDR1 is SGHTA, CDR2 FQGNSA. Trimming removed 8 bases at V and 8 bases at J, with 21 bases between. This CDR3 spans 14 amino acids. CDR3 sequence reads: CASATREGLGGYTF. As DNA, the CDR3 is TGTGCCAGCGCCACGAGGGAGGGTTTGGGGGGCTACACCTTC.

The chain combines TRBV5-1 with TRBJ2-2, with TRBD1 matching over 7 bases. In germline, CDR1 is SGHRS, CDR2 YFSETQ. The junction had 13 bases not matched to a gene; V was cut back by 5 bases and J by 6 bases. The CDR3 extends over 16 amino acids. This CDR3 reads CASSPKTTGEAGELFF. CDR3 in DNA: TGCGCCAGCAGTCCGAAGACCACAGGGGAAGCCGGGGAGCTGTTTTTT.

This clonotype has just a few counts. The V call is TRBV5-4, the J call TRBJ2-2; D is undetermined. The CDR3 has 14 residues. Trimming left V 0 bases short and J 1 base short, with 4 bases between. Germline values: CDR1 SGHNT, CDR2 YYREEE (reference sequence). CDR3 residues: CASSLAENTGELFF. The CDR3 DNA is TGTGCCAGCAGCTTGGCGGAGAACACCGGGGAGCTGTTTTTT.

This clonotype was seen only a few times. The chain is built from TRBV7-2 and TRBJ2-7; D uncertain. CDR3 size: 11 residues. Trimming cost V 5 bases and J 3 bases, with 5 bases left between them. CDR1 and CDR2 from the germline V gene are SGHTA and FQGNSA. The DNA for the CDR3 is TGTGCCAGCAGCGTAAACTACGAGCAGTACTTC. It yields the protein CASSVNYEQYF.

This clonotype was recorded many times. The rearrangement uses TRBV27 and TRBJ1-4; TRBD1 is a possible D gene (5 bases). The CDR3 length is 15 residues. Trimming removed 4 bases from V and 8 bases from J, with 17 bases in between. Germline loops: CDR1 MNHEY, CDR2 SMNVEV (reference sequence). CDR3 residues: CASSSGGAGGEKLFF. CDR3 nucleotide sequence: TGTGCCAGCAGTTCCGGGGGAGCCGGAGGCGAAAAACTGTTTTTT.

The rearrangement joins TRBV5-1 to TRBJ2-2; 7 positions agree with TRBD1. The CDR3 totals 15 residues. Germline CDR1 and CDR2: SGHRS and YFSETQ. Trimming took 4 bases from V and 1 from J; bases not matched to a gene: 4. The CDR3 is CASSHAGGNTGELFF. DNA of the CDR3: TGCGCCAGCAGCCACGCAGGGGGGAACACCGGGGAGCTGTTTTTT.

The genes are TRBV7-3 and TRBJ2-4; D uncertain. Germline assignment: CDR1 SGHTA and CDR2 FQGTGA. V was shortened by 0 bases and J by 8 bases, with 8 bases between the two germline ends. The CDR3 spans 13 residues. The CDR3 nucleotides read TGTGCCAGCAGCTTAACGGTGCAGGACATTCAGTACTTC. This codes for CASSLTVQDIQYF.

The chain has TRBV20-1 and TRBJ2-1; the D gene could be TRBD1 or TRBD2 (5 bases each). The V end lost 8 bases, the J end lost 2 bases, and 19 bases lay between the germline ends. The CDR3 contains 15 residues. Germline V gives CDR1 DFQATT, CDR2 SNEGSKA (reference sequence). The CDR3 is CSRQKGSGAYNEQFF. In nucleotides, the CDR3 is TGCAGTCGCCAAAAGGGGTCCGGGGCCTACAATGAGCAGTTCTTC.

This clonotype turned up a few times. The J gene is TRBJ2-5, the V gene TRBV7-2; 14 bases fit TRBD2. Germline V lookup: CDR1 SGHTA, CDR2 FQGNSA. V trimming: 1 base; J trimming: 5 bases; junction bases outside the gene matches: 3. There are 16 residues in the CDR3. The CDR3 DNA follows: TGTGCCAGCAGCTTAGTAGGGACTAGCGGGGGTGAGACCCAGTACTTC. It codes for CASSLVGTSGGETQYF.

This chain links TRBV11-2 with TRBJ2-3, with TRBD2 identical over 14 bases. The V segment lost 7 bases and the J segment 0 bases; nucleotides outside the gene matches: 9. The germline V gene has CDR1 SGHAT and CDR2 FQNNGV. The CDR3 has 18 amino acids. CDR3 DNA sequence: TGTGCCAGCACCTTCGGGACTAGCGGGGGAGTTAGCACAGATACGCAGTATTTT. It translates to CASTFGTSGGVSTDTQYF.

In this sample, this clonotype turned up a few times. The junction differs from germline at one of its ends, possibly a read error. The V and J genes are TRBV3-1 and TRBJ2-5, with D perhaps matching TRBD2 (6 bases). The CDR3 consists of 12 residues. Germline V gene sequence: CDR1 LGHDT, CDR2 YNNKEL (reference sequence). The CDR3 protein is CASSQDLRLVRF. The CDR3 DNA reads as TGTGCCAGCAGCCAAGATCTGCGACTAGTTCGCTTC.

The chain combines TRBV5-1 with TRBJ2-7, with D possibly TRBD1 on 5 matching bases. The CDR3 is 14 residues long. Germline V gene sequence: CDR1 SGHRS, CDR2 YFSETQ. The germline V and J ends were trimmed by 1 base and 3 bases, with 11 bases remaining between them. CDR3 in amino acids: CASSLTGGYYEQYF. The CDR3 DNA sequence: TGCGCCAGCAGCTTGACAGGCGGTTACTACGAGCAGTACTTC. Full variable domain (outside the CDR3, taken from reference TRBV5-1 and TRBJ2-7): KAGVTQTPRYLIKTRGQQVTLSCSPISGHRSVSWYQQTPGQGLQFLFEYFSETQRNKGNFPGRFSGRQFSNSRSEMNVSTLELGDSALYLCASSLTGGYYEQYFGPGTRLTVT.

The J gene is TRBJ2-4, the V gene TRBV20-1; 10 bases are shared with TRBD1. From germline, CDR1 is DFQATT and CDR2 SNEGSKA (reference sequence). This CDR3 has 15 residues. Trimming removed 0 bases from V and 8 bases from J; junction bases left unmatched: 7. CDR3 loop: CSAREPDRGQYIQYF. As DNA, the CDR3 is TGCAGTGCTAGAGAACCCGACAGGGGGCAATACATTCAGTACTTC.

This clonotype has more than one count but fewer than ten. This chain links TRBV20-1 with TRBJ2-3; D could derive from TRBD1 or TRBD2 (7 bases each). This CDR3 spans 17 amino acids. Germline V gene lookup returns CDR1 DFQATT and CDR2 SNEGSKA (reference sequence). V gave up 5 bases and J gave up 0 bases, with 21 bases separating them. In DNA, the CDR3 is TGCAGTGCTCAGGGGGGCGGGGGCCGAGCTAGCACAGATACGCAGTATTTT. It codes for CSAQGGGGRASTDTQYF.

The V gene is TRBV7-2, the J gene TRBJ1-2, with no clear D. V was clipped by 5 bases and J by 4 bases, with 20 bases between them. The CDR3 has 16 residues. The germline gives CDR1 SGHTA, CDR2 FQGNSA. This chain's CDR3 is CASSPRVAASLYGYTF. CDR3 nucleotides: TGTGCCAGCAGCCCAAGGGTGGCAGCCTCACTCTATGGCTACACCTTC.

This clonotype turned up a few times. The chain is built from TRBV12-3 or TRBV12-4 and TRBJ2-5; D unresolved. Trimming cost V 2 bases and J 4 bases, with 11 bases left between them. The length of the CDR3 is 14 residues. The CDR3 DNA reads TGTGCCAGCAGTTTAACAGTTTGGGGAGAGACCCAGTACTTC. Its protein product is CASSLTVWGETQYF.

This clonotype was found a few times. V and J are TRBV20-1 and TRBJ2-3; 7 bases line up with TRBD1. In germline, CDR1 is DFQATT, CDR2 SNEGSKA (reference sequence). Trimming cost V 6 bases and J 3 bases; bases outside gene matches: 12. The CDR3 is 15 residues long. The CDR3 loop is CSASDTGARTDTQYF. DNA of the CDR3: TGCAGTGCCTCTGATACAGGGGCTAGGACAGATACGCAGTATTTT.

The table lists this clonotype with many counts. V is TRBV7-2 and J is TRBJ2-5; D gene ambiguous. Trimming pared 2 bases from V and 5 bases from J, leaving 3 bases between. Germline V gene sequence: CDR1 SGHTA, CDR2 FQGNSA. CDR3 size: 11 residues. CDR3: CASSLTETQYF. DNA of the CDR3: TGTGCCAGCAGCTTAACGGAGACCCAGTACTTC.

This clonotype has at least ten counts. V is TRBV28 and J is TRBJ2-7; D assignment may be TRBD1 or TRBD2 (5 bases each). V lost 2 bases and J 3 bases, leaving 14 bases between the germline ends. Per germline, CDR1 MDHEN and CDR2 SYDVKM. This CDR3 is 15 amino acids long. The CDR3 DNA is TGTGCCAGCAGTTTAGGGGCTAGCTCTAACTACGAGCAGTACGTC. Protein: CASSLGASSNYEQYV.

The gene calls are TRBV30 and TRBJ2-1; 8 nucleotides line up with TRBD2. CDR1 is GTSNPN and CDR2 is SVGIG in the germline V gene (reference sequence). Trimming at V came to 4 bases and at J to 3 bases, leaving 11 bases not matched to a gene. This CDR3 is 16 amino acids long. CDR3 loop: CAWTDRSGGRYNEQFF. The CDR3 bases are TGTGCCTGGACAGATCGGAGCGGGGGCCGCTACAATGAGCAGTTCTTC.

This clonotype was counted between two and nine times. J is TRBJ2-5 and V is TRBV7-2; 12 bases line up with TRBD1. The V segment lost 3 bases and the J segment 5 bases; nucleotides outside the gene matches: 10. The CDR3 consists of 17 residues. CDR1 is SGHTA, CDR2 FQGNSA, per germline. In DNA form, the CDR3 reads TGTGCCAGCAGCTTGGCGGGGGGACAGGGGGCTCGGGAGACCCAGTACTTC. Translating gives CASSLAGGQGARETQYF.

This clonotype was found a few times. The chain has TRBV6-5 and TRBJ2-7; tentative D call: TRBD1 (6 bases). In germline, CDR1 is MNHEY, CDR2 SVGAGI. The CDR3 is 16 amino acids. Trimming removed 0 bases from V and 4 bases from J, with 16 bases in between. As DNA, the CDR3 is TGTGCCAGCAGTTACTCGGTGTCAGGGGAGTCGTACGAGCAGTACTTC. Residues: CASSYSVSGESYEQYF.

The chain combines TRBV6-2 or TRBV6-3 with TRBJ2-2; D gene ambiguous. Germline-derived CDR1 and CDR2 are MNHEY and SVGEGT. V was trimmed by 10 bases and J by 5 bases, leaving 14 bases between them. This CDR3 comprises 13 residues. CDR3 amino acids: CAISGLRTGELFF. CDR3 nucleotide sequence: TGTGCCATTAGTGGGTTACGTACCGGGGAGCTGTTTTTT.

V gene TRBV29-1 combines with J gene TRBJ2-5; D assignment may be TRBD1 or TRBD2 (6 bases each). The length of the CDR3 is 13 residues. Trimming pared 4 bases from V and 9 bases from J, leaving 18 bases between. Germline V gene sequence: CDR1 SQVTM, CDR2 ANQGSEA. The CDR3 sequence: CSVVGGRVVSQYF. CDR3 nucleotides: TGCAGCGTTGTGGGGGGCCGGGTGGTGTCCCAGTACTTC.

This clonotype was picked up a small number of times. This sequence joins TRBV12-3 or TRBV12-4 and TRBJ2-7, with 11 bases identical to TRBD2. This CDR3 region has 15 residues. V shed 4 bases and J 0 bases; nucleotides not matched to a gene: 2. The DNA for the CDR3 is TGTGCCAGCAGTTGGGGACTAGCGGTCTCCTACGAGCAGTACTTC. Its translation: CASSWGLAVSYEQYF.

This clonotype was seen a handful of times. The rearrangement joins TRBV5-1 to TRBJ2-1; D may be TRBD2 (6 bases). Germline values: CDR1 SGHRS, CDR2 YFSETQ. V lost 4 bases and J 3 bases, leaving 11 bases between the germline ends. The CDR3 totals 14 residues. The CDR3 sequence: CASSRDSRYNEQFF. CDR3 in DNA: TGCGCCAGCAGCCGGGACTCCCGCTACAATGAGCAGTTCTTC.

This clonotype was detected only once. One base away lies a much larger clone, so this may be a sequencing read error. CDR3 loop: CASSLGTGDGETQYF. The CDR3 coding sequence is TGTGCCAGCAGCCTTGGGACAGGGGACGGGGAGACCCAGTACTTC. The chain recombines TRBV7-3 with TRBJ2-5, with 10 bases fitting TRBD1. CDR3 length equals 15 residues. The V gene end was trimmed by 5 bases and the J gene end by 5 bases; junction bases not matched to a gene: 8. CDR1 is SGHTA, CDR2 FQGTGA, per germline.